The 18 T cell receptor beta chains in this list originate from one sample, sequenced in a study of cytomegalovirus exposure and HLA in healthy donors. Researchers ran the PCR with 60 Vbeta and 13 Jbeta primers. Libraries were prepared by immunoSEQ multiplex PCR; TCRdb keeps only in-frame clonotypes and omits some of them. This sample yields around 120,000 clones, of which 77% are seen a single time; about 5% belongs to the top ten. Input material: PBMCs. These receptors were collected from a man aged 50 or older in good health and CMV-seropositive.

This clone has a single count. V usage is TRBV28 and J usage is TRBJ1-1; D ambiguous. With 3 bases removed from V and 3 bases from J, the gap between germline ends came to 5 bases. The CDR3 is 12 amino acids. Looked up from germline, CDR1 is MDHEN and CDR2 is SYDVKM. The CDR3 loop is CASSFRDTEAFF. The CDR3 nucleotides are TGTGCCAGCAGTTTTCGAGACACTGAAGCTTTCTTT.

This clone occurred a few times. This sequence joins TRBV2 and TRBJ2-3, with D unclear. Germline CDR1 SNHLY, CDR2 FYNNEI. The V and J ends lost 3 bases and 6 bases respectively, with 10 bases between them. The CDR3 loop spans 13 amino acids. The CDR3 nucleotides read TGTGCCAGCAGTGACTCCCCTTTTGATACGCAGTATTTT. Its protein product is CASSDSPFDTQYF.

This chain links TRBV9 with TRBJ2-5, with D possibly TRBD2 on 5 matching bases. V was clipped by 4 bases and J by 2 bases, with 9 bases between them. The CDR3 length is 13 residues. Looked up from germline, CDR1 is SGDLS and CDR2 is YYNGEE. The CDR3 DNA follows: TGTGCCAGCAGCCTGACTACTCAAGAGACCCAGTACTTC. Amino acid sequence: CASSLTTQETQYF.

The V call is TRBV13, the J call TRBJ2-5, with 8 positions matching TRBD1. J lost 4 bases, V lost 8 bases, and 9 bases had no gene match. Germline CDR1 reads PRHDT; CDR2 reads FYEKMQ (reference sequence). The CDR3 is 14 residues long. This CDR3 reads CASERTGSVETQYF. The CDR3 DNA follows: TGTGCCAGCGAAAGGACAGGGTCCGTAGAGACCCAGTACTTC.

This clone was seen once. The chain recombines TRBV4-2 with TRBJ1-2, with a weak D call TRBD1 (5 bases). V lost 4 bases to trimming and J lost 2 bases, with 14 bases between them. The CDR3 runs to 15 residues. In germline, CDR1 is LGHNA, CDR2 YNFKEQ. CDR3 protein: CASSPTASVNYGYTF. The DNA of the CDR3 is TGTGCCAGCAGCCCGACAGCATCGGTGAACTATGGCTACACCTTC.

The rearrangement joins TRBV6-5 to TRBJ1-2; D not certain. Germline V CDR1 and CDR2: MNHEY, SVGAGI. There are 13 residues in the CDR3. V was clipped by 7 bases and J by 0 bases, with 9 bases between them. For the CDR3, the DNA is TGTGCCAGCACCGGGAGAGCTAACTATGGCTACACCTTC. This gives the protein CASTGRANYGYTF.

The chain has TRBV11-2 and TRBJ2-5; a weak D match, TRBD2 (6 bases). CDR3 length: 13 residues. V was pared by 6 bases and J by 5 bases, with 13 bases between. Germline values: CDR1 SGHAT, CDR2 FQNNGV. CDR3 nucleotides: TGTGCCAGCAGGCGCGGGGAGGTTGAGACCCAGTACTTC. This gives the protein CASRRGEVETQYF.

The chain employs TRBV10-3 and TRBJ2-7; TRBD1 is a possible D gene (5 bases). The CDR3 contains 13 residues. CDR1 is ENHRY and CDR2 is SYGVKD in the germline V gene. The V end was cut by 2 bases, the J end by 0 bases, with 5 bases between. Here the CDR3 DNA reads TGTGCCATCAGTGAGCAGGGCTCCTACGAGCAGTACTTC. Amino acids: CAISEQGSYEQYF.

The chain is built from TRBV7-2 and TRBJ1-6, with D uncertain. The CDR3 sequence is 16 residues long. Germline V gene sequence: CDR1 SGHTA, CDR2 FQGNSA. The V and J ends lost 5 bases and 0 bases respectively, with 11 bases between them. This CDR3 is CASSPRWSSYNSPLHF. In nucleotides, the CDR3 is TGTGCCAGCAGCCCTCGATGGAGCTCCTATAATTCACCCCTCCACTTT.

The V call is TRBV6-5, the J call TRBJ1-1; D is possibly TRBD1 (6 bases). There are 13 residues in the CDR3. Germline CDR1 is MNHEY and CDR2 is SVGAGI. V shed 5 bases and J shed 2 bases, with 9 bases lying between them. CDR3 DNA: TGTGCCAGCAGTAGACAGGCAAACACTGAAGCTTTCTTT. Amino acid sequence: CASSRQANTEAFF.

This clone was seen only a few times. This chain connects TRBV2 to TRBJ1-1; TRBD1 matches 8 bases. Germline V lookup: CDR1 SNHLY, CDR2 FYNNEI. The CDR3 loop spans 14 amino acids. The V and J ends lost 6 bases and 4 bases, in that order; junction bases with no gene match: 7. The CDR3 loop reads CASSQQGVGTEAFF. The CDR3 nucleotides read TGTGCCAGCAGCCAACAGGGGGTGGGCACTGAAGCTTTCTTT.

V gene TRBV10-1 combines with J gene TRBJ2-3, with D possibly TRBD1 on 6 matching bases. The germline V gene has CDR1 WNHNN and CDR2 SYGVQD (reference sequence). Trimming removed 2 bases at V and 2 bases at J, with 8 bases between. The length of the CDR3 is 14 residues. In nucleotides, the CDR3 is TGCGCCAGCAGTGAGGACAGGTACACAGATACGCAGTATTTT. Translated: CASSEDRYTDTQYF.

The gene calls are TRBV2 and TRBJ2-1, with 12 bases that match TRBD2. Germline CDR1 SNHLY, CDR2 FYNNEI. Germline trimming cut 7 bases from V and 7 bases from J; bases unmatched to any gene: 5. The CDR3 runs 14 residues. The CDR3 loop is CASKETSGRNEQFF. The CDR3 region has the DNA TGTGCCAGCAAAGAGACTAGCGGGAGAAATGAGCAGTTCTTC.

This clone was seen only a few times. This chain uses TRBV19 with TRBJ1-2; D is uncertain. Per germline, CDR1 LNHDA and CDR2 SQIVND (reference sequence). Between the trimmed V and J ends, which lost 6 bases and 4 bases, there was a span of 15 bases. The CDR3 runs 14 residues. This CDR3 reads CASSPEMVSYGYTF. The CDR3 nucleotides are TGTGCCAGTAGCCCCGAGATGGTGTCCTATGGCTACACCTTC.

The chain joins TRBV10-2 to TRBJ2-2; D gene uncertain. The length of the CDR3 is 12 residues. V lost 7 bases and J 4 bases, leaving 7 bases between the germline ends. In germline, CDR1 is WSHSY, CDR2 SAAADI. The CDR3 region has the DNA TGCGCCAGCACCCCCCTCACCGGGGAGCTGTTTTTT. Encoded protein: CASTPLTGELFF.

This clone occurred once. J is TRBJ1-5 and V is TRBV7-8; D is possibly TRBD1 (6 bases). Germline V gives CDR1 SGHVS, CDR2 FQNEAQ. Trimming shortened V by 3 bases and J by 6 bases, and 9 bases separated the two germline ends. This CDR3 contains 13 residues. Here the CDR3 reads CASSFDRSQPQHF. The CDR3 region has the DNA TGTGCCAGCAGCTTTGACAGGTCTCAGCCCCAGCATTTT.

CDR3 amino acids: CASSLTGGEGSPLHF. In DNA form, the CDR3 reads TGTGCCAGCAGCTTAACAGGGGGCGAAGGATCACCCCTCCACTTT. V and J are TRBV7-9 and TRBJ1-6; TRBD1 aligns across 9 bases. The germline CDR1 and CDR2 sequences are SEHNR and FQNEAQ (reference sequence). Trimming cost V 2 bases and J 10 bases; bases outside gene matches: 6. The CDR3 extends over 15 amino acids.

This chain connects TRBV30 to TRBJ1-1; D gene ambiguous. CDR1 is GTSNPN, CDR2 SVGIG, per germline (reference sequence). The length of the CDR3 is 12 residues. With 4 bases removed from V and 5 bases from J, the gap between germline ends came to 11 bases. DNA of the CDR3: TGTGCCTGGACTAACCTCGGGACTGAAGCTTTCTTT. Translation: CAWTNLGTEAFF.